This entry lists 23 T cell receptor beta chains sequenced from one sample in a study of chemoradiotherapy in HPV16-positive cancers. Sequenced by immunoSEQ multiplex PCR; TCRdb stores in-frame clones only, minus some. Of about 5,100 clones listed, roughly 79% are singletons. The sample consisted of tumor tissue, taken from a patient who underwent chemoradiotherapy. The receptors were gathered from a human donor with HPV-associated anogenital cancer.

The chain uses TRBV19 and TRBJ1-2; 7 nucleotides agree with TRBD1. J gave up 1 base and V 3 bases, and 5 bases lay outside the gene matches. The CDR3 loop spans 15 amino acids. CDR1 LNHDA and CDR2 SQIVND come from the germline V gene (reference sequence). The CDR3 region has the DNA TGTGCCAGTAGTATGGACCACAGGGGTAACTATGGCTACACCTTC. This gives the protein CASSMDHRGNYGYTF. The complete variable domain, with remaining parts taken from reference TRBV19 and TRBJ1-2, reads DGGITQSPKYLFRKEGQNVTLSCEQNLNHDAMYWYRQDPGQGLRLIYYSQIVNDFQKGDIAEGYSVSREKKESFPLTVTSAQKNPTAFYLCASSMDHRGNYGYTFGSGTRLTVV.

The CDR3 here is CATSSYRSSGANVLTF. CDR3 DNA sequence: TGTGCCACCAGCAGCTACAGGAGCTCTGGGGCCAACGTCCTGACTTTC. The V and J genes are TRBV15 and TRBJ2-6; D might be TRBD1 (5 bases). The V and J ends lost 3 bases and 0 bases respectively, with 9 bases between them. The CDR3 has 16 amino acids. Per the germline V gene, CDR1 is LNHNV and CDR2 is YYDKDF (reference sequence). The full variable domain, its missing parts supplied by reference TRBV15 and TRBJ2-6, is DAMVIQNPRYQVTQFGKPVTLSCSQTLNHNVMYWYQQKSSQAPKLLFHYYDKDFNNEADTPDNFQSRRPNTSFCFLDIRSPGLGDTAMYLCATSSYRSSGANVLTFGAGSRLTVL.

This clone was found a few times. The rearrangement links TRBV2 to TRBJ1-5, with a tentative D call TRBD1 (5 bases). Germline CDR1 and CDR2: SNHLY and FYNNEI. The CDR3 is 14 residues long. The ends were cut back, 7 bases at V and 1 base at J, with 11 bases in the middle. CDR3 sequence: CASNGGGSNQPQHF. As DNA, the CDR3 is TGTGCCAGCAATGGGGGTGGGAGCAATCAGCCCCAGCATTTT.

The chain carries TRBV2 and TRBJ2-7; D gene ambiguous. Germline loops: CDR1 SNHLY, CDR2 FYNNEI. CDR3 size: 15 residues. With 4 bases removed from V and 2 bases from J, the gap between germline ends came to 15 bases. The CDR3 here is CASSAGNSGTYEQYF. CDR3 DNA: TGTGCCAGCAGTGCCGGAAATTCGGGCACCTACGAGCAGTACTTC.

V usage is TRBV6-6 and J usage is TRBJ2-7, with TRBD1 identical over 10 bases. Germline loops: CDR1 MNHNY, CDR2 SVGAGI (reference sequence). The CDR3 has 15 residues. Unmatched junction bases numbered 9, after V lost 6 bases and J lost 4 bases. The CDR3: CASSLRDRGIYEQYF. DNA of the CDR3: TGTGCCAGCAGCCTCCGGGACAGGGGCATTTACGAGCAGTACTTC.

This clone was counted a few times. The V and J genes are TRBV5-1 and TRBJ2-3; weak D call: TRBD1 (6 bases). The CDR3 is 14 amino acids. V shed 7 bases and J shed 4 bases, with 16 bases lying between them. Germline values: CDR1 SGHRS, CDR2 YFSETQ. In nucleotides, the CDR3 is TGCGCCAGCGGACCAGCGAGGACAGCAGATACGCAGTATTTT. Translated, it gives CASGPARTADTQYF. The variable domain in full, completed from reference TRBV5-1 and TRBJ2-3, reads KAGVTQTPRYLIKTRGQQVTLSCSPISGHRSVSWYQQTPGQGLQFLFEYFSETQRNKGNFPGRFSGRQFSNSRSEMNVSTLELGDSALYLCASGPARTADTQYFGPGTRLTVL.

The rearrangement links TRBV6-6 to TRBJ2-3; D unresolved. V dropped 4 bases and J dropped 1 base, with 9 bases sitting between them. The CDR3 is 14 residues long. Germline lookup yields CDR1 MNHNY and CDR2 SVGAGI (reference sequence). The CDR3 sequence is CASSSARRTDTQYF. The CDR3 coding sequence is TGTGCCAGCAGTTCTGCCCGGCGCACAGATACGCAGTATTTT.

The J gene is TRBJ1-2, the V gene TRBV5-1; 8 nucleotides agree with TRBD1. Germline V gene sequence: CDR1 SGHRS, CDR2 YFSETQ. J gave up 0 bases and V 4 bases, and 11 bases lay outside the gene matches. The CDR3 covers 17 residues. This chain's CDR3 is CASSSAVTGASNYGYTF. The CDR3 nucleotides read TGCGCCAGCAGCAGCGCCGTGACAGGGGCTTCTAACTATGGCTACACCTTC.

This sequence joins TRBV29-1 and TRBJ2-2; 12 bases match TRBD2. Losses at the gene ends were 3 bases for V and 7 bases for J; bases not matched to a gene: 6. The length of the CDR3 is 15 residues. CDR1 is SQVTM and CDR2 is ANQGSEA in the germline V gene. The CDR3 loop reads CSVETSGGGNGELFF. In DNA form, the CDR3 reads TGCAGCGTTGAGACTAGCGGGGGTGGAAACGGGGAGCTGTTTTTT.

V and J are TRBV18 and TRBJ2-3; D is possibly TRBD2 (6 bases). Trimming shortened V by 3 bases and J by 2 bases, and 18 bases separated the two germline ends. The CDR3 spans 17 residues. CDR1 and CDR2 (germline): KGHSH, LQKENI. The CDR3 region is CASSPRVSRGNTDTQYF. As DNA, the CDR3 is TGTGCCAGCTCACCGAGAGTCTCCCGGGGGAACACAGATACGCAGTATTTT.

This chain connects TRBV25-1 to TRBJ1-5; D is ambiguous. Trimming took off 4 bases at V and 3 bases at J, with 7 bases between the two ends. The CDR3 is 13 amino acids. Germline V gene data show CDR1 as MGHDK and CDR2 as SYGVNS. CDR3 coding DNA: TGTGCCAGCAGTGGAAAGGACAATCAGCCCCAGCATTTT. This sequence encodes CASSGKDNQPQHF.

This chain connects TRBV7-9 to TRBJ1-2, with D maybe TRBD1 (5 bases). The germline V gene encodes CDR1 SEHNR and CDR2 FQNEAQ (reference sequence). The CDR3 totals 15 residues. V shed 1 base and J shed 8 bases, with 17 bases lying between them. Written as DNA, the CDR3 is TGTGCCAGCAGCTTAGGCGGACACCCGTCTCTAGGCTACACCTTC. It codes for CASSLGGHPSLGYTF.

This rearrangement joins TRBV11-3 to TRBJ1-1, with D perhaps matching TRBD1 (6 bases). Germline CDR1 and CDR2: SGHNT and YENEEA. Trimming took off 8 bases at V and 0 bases at J, with 10 bases between the two ends. This CDR3 region has 13 residues. CDR3 protein: CASSQGLNTEAFF. The CDR3 nucleotides are TGTGCCAGCTCACAGGGTTTGAACACTGAAGCTTTCTTT. The whole variable domain, filled in from reference TRBV11-3 and TRBJ1-1, reads EAGVVQSPRYKIIEKKQPVAFWCNPISGHNTLYWYLQNLGQGPELLIRYENEEAVDDSQLPKDRFSAERLKGVDSTLKIQPAELGDSAVYLCASSQGLNTEAFFGQGTRLTVV.

The chain recombines TRBV6-1 with TRBJ2-3; D unclear. CDR1 is MNHNS and CDR2 is SASEGT in the germline V gene. V lost 4 bases to trimming and J lost 0 bases, with 14 bases between them. This CDR3 contains 16 residues. The chain's CDR3 is CASSALFVASTDTQYF. CDR3 DNA sequence: TGTGCCAGCAGTGCCCTTTTTGTTGCTAGCACAGATACGCAGTATTTT.

The chain joins TRBV6-1 to TRBJ1-1; D gene ambiguous. V gave up 5 bases and J gave up 1 base, with 5 bases separating them. Germline CDR1 MNHNS, CDR2 SASEGT. The CDR3 consists of 12 residues. CDR3 region: CASSRTNTEAFF. In nucleotides, the CDR3 is TGTGCCAGCAGTCGGACGAACACTGAAGCTTTCTTT.

This chain uses TRBV2 with TRBJ1-5; D uncertain. The length of the CDR3 is 12 residues. The germline CDR1 and CDR2 sequences are SNHLY and FYNNEI. V was shortened by 4 bases and J by 3 bases, with 4 bases between the two germline ends. The CDR3 is CASSVVNQPQHF. The CDR3, as DNA: TGTGCCAGCAGTGTCGTCAATCAGCCCCAGCATTTT. The full variable domain, in which reference TRBV2 and TRBJ1-5 provide the parts outside the CDR3, is EPEVTQTPSHQVTQMGQEVILRCVPISNHLYFYWYRQILGQKVEFLVSFYNNEISEKSEIFDDQFSVERPDGSNFTLKIRSTKLEDSAMYFCASSVVNQPQHFGDGTRLSIL.

The V and J genes are TRBV2 and TRBJ2-3, with 8 bases aligning to TRBD2. The CDR3 has 16 residues. Germline V gene data show CDR1 as SNHLY and CDR2 as FYNNEI. Losses at the gene ends were 3 bases for V and 4 bases for J; bases not matched to a gene: 9. The chain's CDR3 is CASSDIRLAIADTQYF. DNA of the CDR3: TGTGCCAGCAGTGATATCCGACTAGCGATCGCAGATACGCAGTATTTT.

The CDR3 sequence: CASSPLGGVTEAFF. CDR3 sequence (DNA): TGTGCCAGCAGCCCCTTAGGAGGGGTCACTGAAGCTTTCTTT. The V gene is TRBV4-2, the J gene TRBJ1-1; a possible D gene is TRBD1 (5 bases). Germline CDR1 and CDR2: LGHNA and YNFKEQ. V lost 4 bases and J lost 4, with 13 bases in between. This CDR3 comprises 14 residues.

The V and J genes are TRBV2 and TRBJ1-5, with a possible D match to TRBD1 (5 bases). Germline CDR1 is SNHLY and CDR2 is FYNNEI. The CDR3 runs 14 residues. Trimming cost V 1 base and J 7 bases, with 11 bases left between them. The CDR3 loop reads CASSEGQGGQPQHF. For the CDR3, the DNA is TGTGCCAGCAGTGAAGGTCAGGGAGGGCAGCCCCAGCATTTT.

The chain is built from TRBV6-1 and TRBJ2-7; TRBD2 is a possible D gene (5 bases). Germline CDR1 and CDR2: MNHNS and SASEGT. This CDR3 is built from 15 residues. V was trimmed by 3 bases and J by 3 bases, leaving 15 bases between them. The CDR3 DNA follows: TGTGCCAGCAGTGATATCCGGGGTGGAGACTACGAGCAGTACTTC. It encodes CASSDIRGGDYEQYF.

The chain has TRBV5-6 and TRBJ2-4; 9 bases match TRBD2. The J segment lost 5 bases and the V segment lost 1 base, leaving 10 bases of the junction unmatched. From germline, CDR1 is SGHDT and CDR2 YYEEEE. The CDR3 has 17 amino acids. CDR3 loop: CASSLYGLAGPQNIQYF. The CDR3 DNA reads TGTGCCAGCAGCTTGTATGGTCTAGCGGGGCCCCAAAACATTCAGTACTTC.

This clone turned up a few times. The V call is TRBV27, the J call TRBJ2-7, with TRBD1 matching over 9 bases. Germline V gene data show CDR1 as MNHEY and CDR2 as SMNVEV (reference sequence). The CDR3 spans 16 residues. The junction had 10 bases not matched to a gene; V was cut back by 4 bases and J by 3 bases. CDR3 nucleotide sequence: TGTGCCAGCAGTTCCTTGACAGGGGGACTCTTCTACGAGCAGTACTTC. The encoded protein is CASSSLTGGLFYEQYF.

This chain links TRBV7-9 with TRBJ1-6; D remains ambiguous. CDR3 length: 16 residues. V lost 5 bases and J 7 bases, leaving 18 bases between the germline ends. Germline assignment: CDR1 SEHNR and CDR2 FQNEAQ (reference sequence). The DNA of the CDR3 is TGTGCCAGCAGCGTGCGGGATCCCGTGGCGAATTCACCCCTCCACTTT. Amino acids: CASSVRDPVANSPLHF.